The 23 T cell receptor beta chains in this list originate from one sample, sequenced in a study of CD8 T cells in ankylosing spondylitis. One entry per CDR3 protein, called by TCRdb with MiXCR from the 5' RACE reads. The sample has just over 300,000 distinct CDR3 sequences; about 20% are singletons. Material: blood, either unsorted or a sorted T cell fraction (not recorded which). Source of these receptors: a female donor with ankylosing spondylitis or in good health (not recorded which).

Ten or more counts support this clonotype. The rearrangement links TRBV6-1 to TRBJ2-1; D possibly corresponds to TRBD2 (6 bases). V was cut by 6 bases and J by 3 bases, with 15 bases left in between. This CDR3 is built from 15 residues. Germline CDR1 reads MNHNS; CDR2 reads SASEGT. CDR3 protein: CASSKGLDVYNEQFF. The CDR3 nucleotides are TGTGCCAGCAGCAAGGGACTCGACGTCTACAATGAGCAGTTCTTC.

This clonotype was observed a few times. The chain carries TRBV29-1 and TRBJ2-2, with 8 bases fitting TRBD2. V was clipped by 6 bases and J by 7 bases; unmatched bases: 7. The germline gives CDR1 SQVTM, CDR2 ANQGSEA. This CDR3 contains 13 residues. The CDR3 DNA is TGCAGCGTATCAACTAGCGGCGACGGGGAGCTGTTTTTT. Residues: CSVSTSGDGELFF.

In its sample, this clonotype was seen a few times. Just one base apart from a much larger clone, this may be a read error. No DNA is shown, since the ends of the CDR3 on it are uncertain; the CDR3 is the one TCRdb lists. The J gene is TRBJ2-2, the V gene TRBV29-1; TRBD2 was called by the table and not checked on the DNA. The length of the CDR3 is 13 amino acids, counting both ends. Germline values: CDR1 SQVTM, CDR2 ANQGSEA. The CDR3 loop is CSVGSGSTGELSF.

The chain is built from TRBV20-1 and TRBJ2-7, with 12 bases that match TRBD2. Per the germline V gene, CDR1 is DFQATT and CDR2 is SNEGSKA (reference sequence). The CDR3 runs to 14 residues. Trimming cost V 5 bases and J 6 bases; bases outside gene matches: 8. CDR3 sequence: CSAWLPGLAGEQYF. CDR3 sequence (DNA): TGCAGTGCTTGGCTCCCGGGACTAGCGGGCGAGCAGTACTTC.

This clonotype has only a few counts. V gene TRBV3-1 combines with J gene TRBJ2-1; perhaps TRBD1 as D (6 bases). The germline gives CDR1 LGHDT, CDR2 YNNKEL (reference sequence). CDR3 length equals 14 residues. V lost 3 bases and J lost 9, with 15 bases in between. CDR3 amino acids: CASSHRQVFTEQFF. The DNA of the CDR3 is TGTGCCAGCAGCCACCGACAGGTCTTTACTGAGCAGTTCTTC.

This clonotype occurred many times. The chain is built from TRBV5-1 and TRBJ2-3; 7 bases are shared with TRBD1. The CDR3 is made up of 14 amino acids. Germline CDR1 SGHRS, CDR2 YFSETQ. V was pared by 4 bases and J by 1 base, with 3 bases of the junction left unmatched. DNA of the CDR3: TGCGCCAGCAGCCCGGGACAGCGCACAGATACGCAGTATTTT. Its protein is CASSPGQRTDTQYF.

The CDR3 DNA sequence: TGTGCCAGCAGTCACCCTGGACAGGGGGCGAGAGAGACCCAGTACTTC. This sequence encodes CASSHPGQGARETQYF. V and J are TRBV25-1 and TRBJ2-5; 11 nucleotides match TRBD1. After removal of 5 bases from V and 4 bases from J, the junction contained 9 bases not matched to a gene. Germline CDR1 MGHDK, CDR2 SYGVNS. The CDR3 length is 16 residues.

J is TRBJ1-1 and V is TRBV7-9; unclear D gene. This CDR3 spans 13 amino acids. The germline CDR1 and CDR2 sequences are SEHNR and FQNEAQ (reference sequence). The V and J ends lost 8 bases and 3 bases respectively, with 13 bases between them. CDR3 sequence: CASLLLKDTEAFF. CDR3 DNA: TGTGCCAGCCTCCTCTTGAAGGACACTGAAGCTTTCTTT.

The V and J genes are TRBV6-1 and TRBJ2-1; 13 bases fit TRBD2. The CDR3 has 19 amino acids. Trimming took 8 bases from V and 6 from J; bases not matched to a gene: 19. Germline V lookup: CDR1 MNHNS, CDR2 SASEGT. This chain's CDR3 is CASRPGRLAGGISPNEQFF. The CDR3 DNA sequence: TGTGCCAGCCGACCCGGGCGACTAGCGGGAGGAATAAGCCCCAATGAGCAGTTCTTC.

This clonotype has at least ten counts. The chain recombines TRBV20-1 with TRBJ1-2; tentative D call: TRBD1 (5 bases). Trimming left V 5 bases short and J 0 bases short, with 13 bases between. CDR3 length equals 14 residues. Germline lookup yields CDR1 DFQATT and CDR2 SNEGSKA (reference sequence). The CDR3 region is CSAGRGTSNYGYTF. The CDR3 DNA sequence: TGCAGTGCTGGGCGGGGGACGTCTAACTATGGCTACACCTTC.

This clonotype occurred many times. This chain joins TRBV20-1 and TRBJ2-7; D assignment may be TRBD1 or TRBD2 (5 bases each). Per the germline V gene, CDR1 is DFQATT and CDR2 is SNEGSKA (reference sequence). The CDR3 loop spans 12 amino acids. The CDR3 sequence is CSATGTGYEQYF. The CDR3 DNA is TGCAGCGCCACCGGGACGGGGTACGAGCAGTACTTC.

In this sample, this clonotype turned up many times. The chain uses TRBV3-1 and TRBJ2-6; D may be TRBD2 (6 bases). CDR3 length equals 14 residues. The ends were cut back, 8 bases at V and 0 bases at J, with 8 bases in the middle. Germline CDR1 LGHDT, CDR2 YNNKEL (reference sequence). CDR3 DNA sequence: TGTGCCAGCGCGGGGTCCTCTGGGGCCAACGTCCTGACTTTC. It specifies CASAGSSGANVLTF.

In this sample, this clonotype turned up many times. This chain links TRBV9 with TRBJ2-1; 13 bases map to TRBD2. J gave up 9 bases and V 3 bases, and 9 bases lay outside the gene matches. CDR1 and CDR2 from the germline V gene are SGDLS and YYNGEE. The length of the CDR3 is 16 residues. CDR3 bases: TGTGCCAGCAGCGCGATAGGACTAGCGGGAGAGAGTGAGCAGTTCTTC. It is translated as CASSAIGLAGESEQFF. Complete variable domain (other parts from reference TRBV9 and TRBJ2-1): DSGVTQTPKHLITATGQRVTLRCSPRSGDLSVYWYQQSLDQGLQFLIQYYNGEERAKGNILERFSAQQFPDLHSELNLSSLELGDSALYFCASSAIGLAGESEQFFGPGTRLTVL.

The V gene is TRBV10-3, the J gene TRBJ2-1; 8 bases match TRBD1. This CDR3 spans 15 amino acids. V lost 8 bases to trimming and J lost 2 bases; unmatched junction nucleotides: 8. Germline V gene lookup returns CDR1 ENHRY and CDR2 SYGVKD. As DNA, the CDR3 is TGTGCCATCTCCCAGGGGGCAGGGACCTACAATGAGCAGTTCTTC. Translation: CAISQGAGTYNEQFF.

The V gene is TRBV6-5, the J gene TRBJ2-7; perhaps TRBD1 as D (6 bases). The V end lost 0 bases, the J end lost 4 bases, and 13 bases lay between the germline ends. Germline V lookup: CDR1 MNHEY, CDR2 SVGAGI. The CDR3 is 15 residues long. CDR3 coding DNA: TGTGCCAGCAGTTACTCATCCAGGGGTGCGTACGAGCAGTACTTC. It codes for CASSYSSRGAYEQYF.

This clonotype occurred a few times. The V gene is TRBV12-3 or TRBV12-4, the J gene TRBJ2-2; no clear D. This CDR3 comprises 13 residues. The ends were cut back, 6 bases at V and 4 bases at J, with 9 bases in the middle. The CDR3 DNA sequence: TGTGCCAGCAGGATCCCCCTCACCGGGGAGCTGTTTTTT. Protein: CASRIPLTGELFF.

V gene TRBV20-1 combines with J gene TRBJ2-1, with a possible D match to TRBD1 (5 bases). From germline, CDR1 is DFQATT and CDR2 SNEGSKA (reference sequence). V shed 1 base and J shed 1 base, with 8 bases lying between them. The CDR3 consists of 14 residues. As DNA, the CDR3 is TGCAGTGCTAGAGTCCAGGGTTCCTACAATGAGCAGTTCTTC. Amino acid sequence: CSARVQGSYNEQFF.

This clonotype was picked up a small number of times. The chain employs TRBV5-5 and TRBJ1-6; maybe TRBD1 (5 bases). CDR1 SGHKS and CDR2 YYEKEE come from the germline V gene (reference sequence). The V end was cut by 2 bases, the J end by 7 bases, with 10 bases between. This CDR3 region has 14 residues. CDR3 in DNA: TGTGCCAGCAGCTTCGGGACGGGGAATTCACCCCTCCACTTT. It specifies CASSFGTGNSPLHF.

The chain links TRBV20-1 to TRBJ2-5; TRBD1 agrees at 8 bases. J lost 5 bases, V lost 2 bases, and 10 bases had no gene match. CDR1 and CDR2 (germline): DFQATT, SNEGSKA (reference sequence). The CDR3 runs 15 residues. The CDR3 spells CSARPGQGLLETQYF. In nucleotides, the CDR3 is TGCAGTGCTAGACCAGGACAGGGACTGCTGGAGACCCAGTACTTC.

The chain has TRBV6-2 or TRBV6-3 and TRBJ2-7; perhaps TRBD2 as D (5 bases). The CDR3 consists of 11 residues. The germline CDR1 and CDR2 sequences are MNHEY and SVGEGT. V was shortened by 2 bases and J by 10 bases, with 9 bases between the two germline ends. The CDR3 here is CASSYVGRQYF. CDR3 DNA: TGTGCCAGCAGTTACGTAGGGAGACAGTACTTC.

In this sample, this clonotype turned up many times. The chain carries TRBV20-1 and TRBJ1-2; the D is unclear. Germline V gene lookup returns CDR1 DFQATT and CDR2 SNEGSKA (reference sequence). The CDR3 sequence is 13 residues long. Trimming took 6 bases from V and 4 from J, leaving 15 bases between them. The CDR3, as DNA: TGCAGTGCGGAGAAACTTCAATCCTATGGCTACACCTTC. It encodes CSAEKLQSYGYTF.

The gene calls are TRBV5-1 and TRBJ2-7; D might be TRBD2 (5 bases). This CDR3 has 14 residues. The germline V gene encodes CDR1 SGHRS and CDR2 YFSETQ. Trimming took 2 bases from V and 3 from J, leaving 12 bases between them. CDR3 nucleotide sequence: TGCGCCAGCAGCTTCGAAGCGGAGATCTACGAGCAGTACTTC. Translated: CASSFEAEIYEQYF.

This clonotype was observed many times. This rearrangement joins TRBV20-1 to TRBJ1-3; TRBD1 aligns across 7 bases. The germline V gene has CDR1 DFQATT and CDR2 SNEGSKA (reference sequence). This CDR3 has 13 residues. V shed 7 bases and J 8 bases; nucleotides not matched to a gene: 11. The CDR3: CSGMATGIDTIYF. Written as DNA, the CDR3 is TGCAGTGGCATGGCGACAGGGATCGACACCATATATTTT.